This T cell receptor beta chain was sequenced for a study of graft-versus-host responses after intestinal transplantation. Background on the study: Induction with anti-thymocyte globulin, then tacrolimus and steroids for around three years, was given to all recipients.

With regard to this clone: The target antigen is unknown.

Germline CDR1 SQVTM, CDR2 ANQGSEA. The V segment lost 1 base and the J segment 2 bases; nucleotides outside the gene matches: 0. The CDR3 length is 13 residues. Generated by immunoSEQ multiplex PCR, the TCRdb table keeps only in-frame clones and is missing some. The sample contains tens of thousands of clones, roughly 94% of which appear only once. The receptor was derived from a human donor who received an intestinal transplant. The V gene is TRBV29-1, the J gene TRBJ2-7, with 9 bases identical to TRBD1. This specimen was unstimulated CD8+ T cells sorted from spleen or lymph node cells, taken before intestinal transplant. In DNA form, the CDR3 reads TGCAGCGTTGAAGGGGACAGGGCCTACGAGCAGTACTTC. Translating it yields CSVEGDRAYEQYF.